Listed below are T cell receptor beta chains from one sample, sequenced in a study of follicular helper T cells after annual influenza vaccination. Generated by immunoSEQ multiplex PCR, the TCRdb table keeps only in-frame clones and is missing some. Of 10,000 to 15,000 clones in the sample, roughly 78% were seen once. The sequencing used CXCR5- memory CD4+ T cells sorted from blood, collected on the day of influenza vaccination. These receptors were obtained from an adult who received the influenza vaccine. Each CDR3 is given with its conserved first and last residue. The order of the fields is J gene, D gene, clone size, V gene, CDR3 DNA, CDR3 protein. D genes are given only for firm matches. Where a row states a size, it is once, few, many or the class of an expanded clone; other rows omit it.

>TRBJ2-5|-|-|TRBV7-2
TGTGCCAGCAGCAGATCGGTAGAGACCCAGTACTTC
CASSRSVETQYF
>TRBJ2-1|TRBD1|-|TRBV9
TGTGCCAGCAGCGTAGGCCCCGGGACAGGTGGAAATGAGCAGTTCTTC
CASSVGPGTGGNEQFF
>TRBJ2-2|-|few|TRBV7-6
TGTGCCAGCTCAGGGATCACCGGGGAGCTGTTTTTT
CASSGITGELFF
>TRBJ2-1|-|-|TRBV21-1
TGTGCCAGCAGCAACTGGGGACAGGGGGTTTACAATGAGCAGTTCTTC
CASSNWGQGVYNEQFF
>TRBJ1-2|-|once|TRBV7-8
TGTGCCAGCAGCCCCCTCTGGACCTCAATATACTATGGCTACACCTTC
CASSPLWTSIYYGYTF
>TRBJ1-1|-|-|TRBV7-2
TGTGCCAGCAGCCTAGGTTCGGGGGTGGCTTTCTTT
CASSLGSGVAFF
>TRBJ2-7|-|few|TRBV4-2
TGTGCCAGCAGCCAAGCGGCGGGACAGACCTACGAGCAGTACTTC
CASSQAAGQTYEQYF
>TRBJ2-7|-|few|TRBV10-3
TGTGCCATCAGTGCCCCGACTGGTTTCTACGAGCAGTACTTC
CAISAPTGFYEQYF
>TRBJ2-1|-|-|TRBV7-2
TGTGCCAGCAGCTTAGCTCGCAATCGCTTGGGGAATGAGCAGTTCTTC
CASSLARNRLGNEQFF
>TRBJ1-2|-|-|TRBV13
TGTGCCAGCAGCTTATTGGCGTCAGGATCACCAAACTATGGCTACACCTTC
CASSLLASGSPNYGYTF
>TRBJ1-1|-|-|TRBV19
TGTGCCAGTATTGATGTCCAGGGCGGGTTTGCTGAAGCTTTCTTT
CASIDVQGGFAEAFF
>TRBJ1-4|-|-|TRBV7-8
TGTGCCAGCAGCTTAAATGAAAAACTGTTTTTT
CASSLNEKLFF
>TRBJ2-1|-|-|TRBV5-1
TGCGCCAGCAGCTTACTTGAACGCAATGAGCAGTTCTTC
CASSLLERNEQFF
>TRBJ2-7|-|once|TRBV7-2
TGTGCCAGCAGCTACAACGGGGGAAGCTCCTACGAGCAGTACTTC
CASSYNGGSSYEQYF
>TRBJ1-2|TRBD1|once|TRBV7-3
TGTGCCAGCAGCCAGGGGACAGGCGGTAGTGGCTACACCTTC
CASSQGTGGSGYTF
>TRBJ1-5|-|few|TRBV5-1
TGCGCCAGCAGCCTAGAGGGTCAGCCCCAGCATTTT
CASSLEGQPQHF
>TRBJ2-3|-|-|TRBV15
TGTGCCACCAGCAGAGATCTCGCAGGGGCAGATACGCAGTATTTT
CATSRDLAGADTQYF
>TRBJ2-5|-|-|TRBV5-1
TGCGCCAGCAGCTTCAGTCAAGAGACCCAGTACTTC
CASSFSQETQYF
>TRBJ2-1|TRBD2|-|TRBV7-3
TGTGCCAGCAGCGACGGGGGGAAGAGGATGGATGAGCAGTTCTTC
CASSDGGKRMDEQFF
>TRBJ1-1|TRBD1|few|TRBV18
TGTGCCAGCTCACCACCGGCGGGACAGAGAGAAGCTTTCTTT
CASSPPAGQREAFF
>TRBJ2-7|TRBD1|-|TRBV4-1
TGCGCCAGCAGCCAGGGTGGGACAGGGGTAAGGGTATACGAGCAGTACTTC
CASSQGGTGVRVYEQYF
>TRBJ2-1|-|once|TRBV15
TGTGCCACCAGCGGTATATACGTCGGGGCGGGCAATGAGCAGTTCTTC
CATSGIYVGAGNEQFF
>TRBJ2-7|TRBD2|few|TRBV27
TGTGCCAGCAGACGGACTAGCAGCTACGAGCAGTACTTC
CASRRTSSYEQYF
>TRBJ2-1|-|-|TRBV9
TGTGCCAGCAGCTCCACCCCGGGGGGCCCGTCCTACAATGAGCAGTTCTTC
CASSSTPGGPSYNEQFF
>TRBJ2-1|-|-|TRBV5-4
TGTGCCAGCAGCTTGGCCGGGGTGGGATCCTCCATAGAGCAGTTCTTC
CASSLAGVGSSIEQFF
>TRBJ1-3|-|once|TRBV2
TGTGCCAGCAGAGAGGACCCGATGGCCGGGAACACCATATATTTT
CASREDPMAGNTIYF
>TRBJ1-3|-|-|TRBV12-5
TGTGCTAGTGGTTTGGTACGGGCAAGCGGAAACACCATATATTTT
CASGLVRASGNTIYF
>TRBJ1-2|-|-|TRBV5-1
TGCGCCAGCAGCCTAGCTGGGGTCACTAACTATGGCTACACCTTC
CASSLAGVTNYGYTF
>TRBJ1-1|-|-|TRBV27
TGTGCCAGCAGTTTAACCTATTCTAACACTGAAGCTTTCTTT
CASSLTYSNTEAFF
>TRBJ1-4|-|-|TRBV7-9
TGTGCCGGAGGGACGGCGGAAAAACTGTTTTTT
CAGGTAEKLFF
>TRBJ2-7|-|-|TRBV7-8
TGTGCCAGCAGCTTCGCAGGGAACGAGCAGTACTTC
CASSFAGNEQYF
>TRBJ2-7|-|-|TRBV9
TGTGCCAGCAGCGTAGGCTCCGGAAACGCGTACTACGAGCAGTACTTC
CASSVGSGNAYYEQYF
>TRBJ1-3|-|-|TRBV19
TGTGCCAGTACCAAATCGGGGGCCTCTGGAAACACCATATATTTT
CASTKSGASGNTIYF